This T cell receptor beta chain stems from a study of post-analysis software for immune sequencing data. Study results and caveats: When patients were compared with controls, a handful of TRBV segments were more frequent, TRBV5-6, TRBV5-1 and TRBV20-1 among them.

Included in the TCR beta cDNA libraries were unique molecular identifiers. TCRdb reprocessed the PCR reads with MiXCR, giving one entry per CDR3 protein. The sample records roughly 650,000 distinct CDR3 sequences, more than 50% being singletons. For this clonotype: Its antigen is unidentified.

V gave up 0 bases and J gave up 15 bases, with 15 bases separating them. CDR1 SGHAT and CDR2 FQNNGV come from the germline V gene. The CDR3 runs to 13 residues. Material: blood. This clonotype was sampled from a girl aged 2 to 9 with multiple sclerosis. The chain couples TRBV11-2 to TRBJ2-1; D not certain. The CDR3 nucleotides are TGTGCCAGCAGCTTAGATTTGCCATTTGTGTGGTTCTTC. Its translation: CASSLDLPFVWFF.